What follows describes a single T cell receptor beta chain. A second PCR of about 6 to 12 cycles used a sample-barcoded 5' primer and a J-beta primer mix. The template-switch adaptor, which had 12 random nucleotides, put a tag on each cDNA molecule. Each CDR3 protein is one row after TCRdb ran MiXCR on the 5' RACE reads. The table records 750,000 to 850,000 distinct CDR3 sequences, roughly 25% of them present only once. These data belong to a study of blood T cells in healthy people across ages. These data are also associated with another study on T cells of mothers and their children. That source adds: Sequencing got over 10 million TCR beta CDR3 reads from each mother and some 3 million from each child. Mothers and children who were related shared slightly more overlap than unrelated pairs, but not significantly more.

Sequences were obtained from blood. The sequence was collected from a boy between 10 and 17 years old in good health.

The CDR3: CASSLYNSGANVLTF. In DNA, the CDR3 is TGTGCCAGCAGCCTCTATAACTCTGGGGCCAACGTCCTGACTTTC. The chain links TRBV27 to TRBJ2-6, with D uncertain. Trimming left V 6 bases short and J 0 bases short, with 9 bases between. The CDR3 consists of 15 residues. Germline V gives CDR1 MNHEY, CDR2 SMNVEV (reference sequence).